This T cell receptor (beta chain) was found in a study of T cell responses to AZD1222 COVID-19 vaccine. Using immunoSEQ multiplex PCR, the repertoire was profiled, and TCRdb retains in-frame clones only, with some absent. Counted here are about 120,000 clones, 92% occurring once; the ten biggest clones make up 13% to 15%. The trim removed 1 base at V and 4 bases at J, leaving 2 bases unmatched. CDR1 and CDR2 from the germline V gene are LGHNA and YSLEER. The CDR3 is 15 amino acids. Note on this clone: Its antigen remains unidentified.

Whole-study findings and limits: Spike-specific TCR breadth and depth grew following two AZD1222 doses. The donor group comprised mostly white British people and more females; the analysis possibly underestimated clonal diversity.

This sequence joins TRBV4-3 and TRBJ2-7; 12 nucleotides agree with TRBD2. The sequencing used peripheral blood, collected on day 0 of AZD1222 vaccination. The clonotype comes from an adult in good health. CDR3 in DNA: TGCGCCAGCAGCCAAGCGACTAGCGGGAGTTACGAGCAGTACTTC. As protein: CASSQATSGSYEQYF.